The clone carrying this TCR beta chain was recorded a few times. Its specificity is not known. The sequence runs out 3 residues before the end of the CDR3; the remainder is reconstructed from the germline J gene. The data were obtained in a study of T cell clonality in common variable immunodeficiency. CDR3 length equals 16 residues. Trimming removed 5 bases from V and 4 bases from J; junction bases left unmatched: 13. Germline CDR1 LNHDA, CDR2 SQIVND (reference sequence). Overall study findings and caveats: In common variable immunodeficiency, TCR beta chains reportedly carried fewer deletions and N-nucleotide insertions. Compared with controls, CVID subjects had fewer shared TCRbeta clones. Links between repertoire features and CVID complications were heterogeneity-limited.

Sequenced by immunoSEQ multiplex PCR; TCRdb stores in-frame clones only, minus some. This sample comprises about 21,000 clones, none seen once only. All CVID subjects were on immunoglobulin replacement for at least one year. This clonotype was obtained from a human donor with common variable immunodeficiency. Sequenced: peripheral blood mononuclear cells. V is TRBV19 and J is TRBJ1-1, with 7 positions matching TRBD1. The DNA read from the CDR3 is TGTGCCAGTAGTGCAATCATCAGGGGGGCTGGCACTGAA. Amino acids: CASSAIIRGAGTE. The entire CDR3 is CASSAIIRGAGTEAFF.